This TCR beta chain was identified during a study of cytomegalovirus exposure and HLA in healthy donors (dated by TCRdb to about 2017). For context, the study as a whole: An earlier analysis of some 600 of the donors reported 250 to 300 Gb of sequence data and around 110 million unique TCR beta sequences obtained from roughly 170 million T cells. An early release that covered some 630 HLA-typed donors contained about 300 gigabases of sequencing data and tens of millions of unique TCR sequences. Of the roughly 390 genotyped donors, around 81% fell in the genetic ancestry cluster associated with self-reported Caucasian donors. The aim of the study was to test whether cataloging public T cell receptors could identify signatures of past pathogen exposure. The study used immunosequencing to profile the T cell repertoires of some 600 subjects and linked those repertoires to cytomegalovirus serostatus. Besides the first cohort of more than 650 subjects, a separate validation cohort made up of 95 to 150 different subjects was used. The study combined high-throughput TCR immunosequencing, statistical association of individual TCRs with disease status, and machine learning to predict cytomegalovirus infection status. A later analysis re-analyzed previously published TCR beta repertoires from approximately 670 donors and added high-resolution HLA genotyping to study TCR occurrence patterns. In the later analysis, no new phenotypic data were used to find candidate immune exposures; instead, reliance was placed on TCR beta sequences and their occurrence across donors. To decide whether each TCR beta V gene segment behaved as functional or pseudogenic, an earlier analysis of some 600 of the donors relied on high-throughput TCR beta sequencing. Donor age, sex, ethnicity and CMV serostatus were collected together with the repertoire data. A later genetic analysis took genome-wide SNP genotypes for about three fifths of the roughly 670 donors and used that subset as a discovery cohort. Every discovery cohort repertoire had been produced on one sequencing platform. Both class I and class II loci were covered by HLA typing, at four-digit resolution. Typing coverage varied by locus: 629-630 donors for A, B, C, DRB1 and DQB1; approximately 500 for DQA1; about 600 for DPA1; around 450 for DPB1. A handful of DR-DQ haplotypes were handled as single units for association and clustering because linkage in the cohort was strong. Among several hundred genotyped donors of the cohort, an average of approximately 220,000 unique TCR beta nucleotide sequences was sequenced per donor, of which about 19% were non-productive.

The protocol used for the library was the immunoSEQ multiplex PCR assay. The multiplex PCR relied on a mix of 60 forward primers for TCR Vbeta segments and 13 reverse primers for TCR Jbeta segments. A multiplex PCR assay on genomic DNA amplified the CDR3 region of rearranged TCR beta genes. The amplified TCR beta libraries were sequenced on the Illumina HiSeq System as 87-base-pair reads. Processing in the source paper ran as follows. Across the 670 or so repertoires, a later analysis counted some 81 million unique TCR beta chains, about 10 million of which were shared by at least two donors. A nearest-neighbor algorithm error-corrected the raw reads and collapsed the reads into unique sequences, merging closely related sequences to remove PCR and sequencing errors. To assign V, D and J gene segments, CDR3 sequences were aligned to IMGT reference sequences. For a sequence to be retained, at least a six-nucleotide match to both a V gene segment and a J gene segment was required. A rearrangement was called productive if the CDR3 had no stop codons and remained in frame with V and J, and every other rearrangement was called non-productive. CDR3 was defined according to IMGT convention as the region running from the second conserved V-encoded cysteine to the conserved J-encoded phenylalanine. Sequences without an unambiguous match to a single V gene segment were excluded from the earlier analysis of approximately 560 of the donors. An earlier analysis of over 450 of the donors classified V segments as functional when productive rearrangements were above 56.7% and as segregating when the standard deviation between donors was above 5%. A statistical classification framework was built for diagnosing cytomegalovirus status from the catalog of TCR beta chain sequences. In a later analysis, V and J genes were assigned by comparing TCR nucleotide sequences against IMGT/GENE-DB human TR gene sequences. In a later analysis, CDR3 sequences and most-parsimonious VDJ recombination scenarios were assigned using the TCRdist pipeline. In a later analysis, each TCR beta chain was defined by its CDR3 amino acid sequence together with its V-gene family, and reads without a unique V-gene family were excluded. In a later analysis, 550 to 650 highly shared, low-generation-probability nucleotide sequences were removed to address suspected cross-contamination and a sequencing artifact. In a later analysis, a clonal expansion index was calculated for each public chain from normalized within-repertoire ranks of inferred template counts. In a later analysis, generation probabilities were computed using a VDJ recombination model fitted to out-of-frame rearrangements, and the results were checked against IGoR. In a later analysis, hypergeometric tests were used to score TCR-TCR, TCR-HLA and TCR-CMV co-occurrence, with a repertoire-size bias correction applied to TCR pairs. To estimate false discovery rates, a later analysis permuted the HLA or CMV assignments 20 times. In a later analysis, co-occurring TCRs were grouped with DBSCAN, and TCRdist sequence similarity was added when clustering was performed within HLA-allele-positive subsets. For co-occurrence clustering, repertoires with fewer than 30,000 or more than 120,000 public chains were excluded, along with roughly 5 repertoires with anomalous nucleotide sharing. TCRdb's version of the immuneACCESS table is confined to in-frame rearrangements and falls short of the full clone set. An unresolved V gene accounts for under half of the shortfall where checked; the remainder is of unknown origin. The V and J calls and clone size are taken from that table; D and trimming were inferred from the DNA. Here the sample has roughly 180,000 clones; around 78% occur a single time. The top ten constitute around 14% of the sample.

Concerning this clone itself: What this receptor recognizes is not known. No base qualities exist here, and no much larger clone lies one base off it.

In total, fewer than 750 healthy bone marrow donors made up the cohort. All cohort members were sampled while nominally healthy, although unrecorded immune exposures were likely present. The donor was CMV seropositive and was included in the group of approximately 300 seropositive cohort members. A peripheral blood sample was collected from each donor, and TCR beta sequencing was performed on peripheral blood mononuclear cells. Genomic DNA extraction from the blood cell samples was performed with the Qiagen DNeasy Blood Extraction Kit. Broad study findings and their caveats: Most CMV-associated TCR beta chains appeared to be HLA-restricted in a later analysis, and the HLA associations seemed to be driven largely by CMV exposure. Linkage disequilibrium might explain the correlated functional status among segregating V segments, but an unknown experimental factor could not be excluded. Assigning TCR associations to individual alleles was difficult when HLA alleles, especially DR and DQ, strongly co-occurred. For the cohort, immune exposure information was limited to CMV serostatus. Because HLA typing was unavailable for some donors at each locus, only the typed subset was used in association tests. A few of the identified cytomegalovirus-associated TCR beta chains were confirmed in vitro to be specific for cytomegalovirus antigens. In a later analysis, HLA-associated TCR beta chains showed more clonal expansion and lower generation probabilities than non-associated chains that were equally common. Broadly in line with IMGT annotations, most TCR beta V segments showed up in productive rearrangements about 90% or about 30% of the time in an earlier analysis of several hundred of the donors. In a later analysis, 15,000 to 20,000 TCR beta sequences were associated with specific HLA alleles at a false discovery rate of 0.05. Approximately 16 rarely observed V segments, including chromosome 9 orphons, were excluded from the earlier analysis of about 500 of the donors because counts were too low. The study gave a list of some 150 TCR beta chains associated with cytomegalovirus. Only TCR beta chains were sequenced in this cohort, and the absence of alpha or paired-chain data limited detectable features. A cluster of highly shared sequence variants was judged likely to be a technical artifact of the sequencing pipeline. The authors suggested that the approach could potentially be generalized to other disease states and immunological phenotypes. Across donors, most TCR sequences were observed very rarely, whereas some public TCRs were present in many individuals. A later genetic analysis reported fewer N-insertions in productive TCRs among donors in an Asian-associated ancestry cluster than the roughly 640-donor mean. In a later analysis, TCR association rates were found to vary across HLA loci, with the most associated TCRs seen for DRB1 alleles and the fewest for HLA-C alleles. A further reported finding was that TCR beta sequences accurately predicted the HLA-A and HLA-B alleles for most subjects in the first cohort. V-gene and J-gene trimming of TCR beta chains was associated with a missense DCLRE1C variant in a later genetic analysis, and the association was replicated in an independent cohort. Cytomegalovirus status was reported to be diagnosed by the classifier with high specificity and sensitivity in both the original and validation cohorts. Sequencing depth was assumed to be roughly uniform across donors in the presence/absence analyses, though that assumption may not hold. A later analysis reported that several top co-occurrence clusters appeared linked to parvovirus B19, influenza, CMV and Epstein-Barr virus.

This sequence was found in a woman aged 50 to 60 in good health and CMV-seropositive. Sequencing was performed on PBMCs.

The DNA reads as follows: TGCGCCAGCAGCCCGGAGGACAGAATAGGCACGCAGTATTTT. Translation gives CASSPEDRIGTQYF. The chain joins TRBV5-1 to TRBJ2-3; perhaps TRBD1 is the D gene, with 6 bases matching. V lost 4 bases and J lost 9 bases; the stretch between them is 18 bases long. The germline V gene gives CDR1 as SGHRS and CDR2 as YFSETQ. Counted from cysteine to phenylalanine, this CDR3 has 14 amino acids. Here the CDR3 DNA is all that survives: 42 bases in frame from base 1.